The rows below give T cell receptor beta chains drawn from one sample of a study of identical twins. TCRdb fed the 5' RACE reads into MiXCR, producing one record per CDR3 protein. The sample includes 420,000 or so distinct CDR3 sequences, under 20% of them seen just once. Sequencing was performed on naive T cells sorted from blood. The receptors originated from a man in his fifties or sixties in good health. Each CDR3 is given with its conserved first and last residue. The order of the fields is J gene, D gene, V gene, clone size, CDR3 protein, CDR3 DNA. D genes are given only for firm matches. Not all rows give a size; the values are once, few, many and, for expanded clones, a class.

J gene: TRBJ2-7; D gene: NA; V gene: TRBV10-3; clone size: NA; CDR3 protein: CAISEDRGSEQYF; CDR3 DNA: TGTGCCATCAGTGAGGACCGAGGGAGCGAGCAGTACTTC
J gene: TRBJ2-1; D gene: NA; V gene: TRBV7-9; clone size: NA; CDR3 protein: CASSLVRGSTHNEQFF; CDR3 DNA: TGTGCCAGCAGCTTAGTTCGGGGAAGTACCCACAATGAGCAGTTCTTC
J gene: TRBJ1-1; D gene: NA; V gene: TRBV20-1; clone size: once; CDR3 protein: CSARDFPDTEAFF; CDR3 DNA: TGCAGTGCTAGAGATTTCCCTGACACTGAAGCTTTCTTT
J gene: TRBJ1-5; D gene: TRBD1; V gene: TRBV6-5; clone size: few; CDR3 protein: CASSFAGGGQPQHF; CDR3 DNA: TGTGCCAGCAGTTTTGCAGGGGGCGGGCAGCCCCAGCATTTT
J gene: TRBJ1-2; D gene: TRBD1; V gene: TRBV6-2/TRBV6-3; clone size: many; CDR3 protein: CASRPSGQGSYGYTF; CDR3 DNA: TGTGCCAGCAGACCCTCGGGACAGGGAAGCTATGGCTACACCTTC
J gene: TRBJ2-1; D gene: TRBD2; V gene: TRBV27; clone size: few; CDR3 protein: CASSFRGGYNEQFF; CDR3 DNA: TGTGCCAGCAGTTTCCGCGGGGGCTACAATGAGCAGTTCTTC
J gene: TRBJ2-7; D gene: TRBD2; V gene: TRBV6-1; clone size: NA; CDR3 protein: CASSEVPSGRAGYEQYF; CDR3 DNA: TGTGCCAGCAGTGAAGTTCCTAGCGGGAGAGCCGGGTACGAGCAGTACTTC
J gene: TRBJ2-2; D gene: NA; V gene: TRBV7-8; clone size: few; CDR3 protein: CASSAQGSTGELFF; CDR3 DNA: TGTGCCAGCAGCGCACAGGGAAGCACCGGGGAGCTGTTTTTT
J gene: TRBJ2-3; D gene: NA; V gene: TRBV2; clone size: many; CDR3 protein: CASGIHRTDTQYF; CDR3 DNA: TGTGCCAGCGGGATCCACCGCACAGATACGCAGTATTTT
J gene: TRBJ1-5; D gene: NA; V gene: TRBV20-1; clone size: NA; CDR3 protein: CSARLDQIEGGNQHQHF; CDR3 DNA: TGCAGTGCTAGACTCGACCAAATAGAGGGCGGCAATCAGCACCAGCATTTT
J gene: TRBJ2-7; D gene: TRBD1; V gene: TRBV6-5; clone size: NA; CDR3 protein: CASSYSTGTVHEQYF; CDR3 DNA: TGTGCCAGCAGTTACTCCACCGGGACAGTTCACGAGCAGTACTTC
J gene: TRBJ2-7; D gene: NA; V gene: TRBV29-1; clone size: NA; CDR3 protein: CSVEERVRGREQYF; CDR3 DNA: TGCAGCGTTGAAGAGCGTGTACGGGGGCGCGAGCAGTACTTC
J gene: TRBJ1-3; D gene: NA; V gene: TRBV7-2; clone size: few; CDR3 protein: CASSVGPTGSGNTIYF; CDR3 DNA: TGTGCCAGCAGCGTGGGACCTACCGGCTCTGGAAACACCATATATTTT
J gene: TRBJ1-6; D gene: NA; V gene: TRBV20-1; clone size: few; CDR3 protein: CSATADYNSPLHF; CDR3 DNA: TGCAGTGCTACCGCGGATTATAATTCACCCCTCCACTTT
J gene: TRBJ1-1; D gene: NA; V gene: TRBV7-3; clone size: NA; CDR3 protein: CASSAGRNTEAFF; CDR3 DNA: TGTGCCAGCAGCGCGGGAAGGAACACTGAAGCTTTCTTT
J gene: TRBJ2-1; D gene: NA; V gene: TRBV7-8; clone size: NA; CDR3 protein: CASSFLSRTNSYNEQFF; CDR3 DNA: TGTGCCAGCAGCTTTCTCTCCCGGACAAACTCCTACAATGAGCAGTTCTTC
J gene: TRBJ2-7; D gene: TRBD2; V gene: TRBV2; clone size: NA; CDR3 protein: CASRTGGARYEQYF; CDR3 DNA: TGTGCCAGCAGGACGGGGGGTGCTAGGTACGAGCAGTACTTC
J gene: TRBJ1-1; D gene: NA; V gene: TRBV20-1; clone size: many; CDR3 protein: CSARQGSANTEAFF; CDR3 DNA: TGCAGTGCTAGGCAGGGGTCGGCGAACACTGAAGCTTTCTTT
J gene: TRBJ2-2; D gene: NA; V gene: TRBV7-9; clone size: NA; CDR3 protein: CASSSPLAPQGAGELFF; CDR3 DNA: TGTGCCAGCAGCTCGCCTCTAGCGCCCCAAGGAGCCGGGGAGCTGTTTTTT
J gene: TRBJ2-1; D gene: TRBD2; V gene: TRBV6-5; clone size: NA; CDR3 protein: CASSYISSGSNEQFF; CDR3 DNA: TGTGCCAGCAGTTACATCTCTAGCGGGAGCAATGAGCAGTTCTTC
J gene: TRBJ2-5; D gene: NA; V gene: TRBV20-1; clone size: many; CDR3 protein: CSARDVGVETQYF; CDR3 DNA: TGCAGTGCTAGAGATGTCGGGGTAGAGACCCAGTACTTC
J gene: TRBJ2-7; D gene: NA; V gene: TRBV7-9; clone size: few; CDR3 protein: CASSRNLVANYEQYF; CDR3 DNA: TGTGCCAGCAGCCGGAATCTAGTGGCCAACTACGAGCAGTACTTC
J gene: TRBJ2-3; D gene: NA; V gene: TRBV10-3; clone size: many; CDR3 protein: CAIRVPSTDTQYF; CDR3 DNA: TGTGCCATCCGGGTCCCTAGCACAGATACGCAGTATTTT
J gene: TRBJ2-2; D gene: TRBD1; V gene: TRBV6-1; clone size: NA; CDR3 protein: CASSKTGQYTGELFF; CDR3 DNA: TGTGCCAGCAGTAAGACGGGACAGTATACCGGGGAGCTGTTTTTT
J gene: TRBJ2-7; D gene: TRBD1; V gene: TRBV5-5; clone size: many; CDR3 protein: CASSFTLQGTYEQYF; CDR3 DNA: TGTGCCAGCAGCTTCACGCTACAGGGGACCTACGAGCAGTACTTC
J gene: TRBJ2-7; D gene: TRBD1; V gene: TRBV4-1; clone size: many; CDR3 protein: CASSTRQGVNEQYF; CDR3 DNA: TGCGCCAGCAGCACCCGACAGGGGGTTAACGAGCAGTACTTC
J gene: TRBJ2-3; D gene: TRBD1; V gene: TRBV5-1; clone size: NA; CDR3 protein: CASSWSPGTDTDTQYF; CDR3 DNA: TGCGCCAGCAGCTGGAGCCCCGGGACAGACACAGATACGCAGTATTTT
J gene: TRBJ2-1; D gene: TRBD1; V gene: TRBV20-1; clone size: NA; CDR3 protein: CSANSPTIGTGDEQFF; CDR3 DNA: TGCAGTGCTAACTCTCCTACCATAGGGACAGGGGATGAGCAGTTCTTC
J gene: TRBJ2-1; D gene: NA; V gene: TRBV4-3; clone size: few; CDR3 protein: CASSQDLPRDSWDEQFF; CDR3 DNA: TGCGCCAGCAGCCAAGATCTACCACGGGACTCCTGGGATGAGCAGTTCTTC
J gene: TRBJ2-7; D gene: NA; V gene: TRBV10-3; clone size: NA; CDR3 protein: CAIREGGTQAYEQYF; CDR3 DNA: TGTGCCATCAGGGAGGGGGGGACACAAGCCTACGAGCAGTACTTC
J gene: TRBJ2-1; D gene: TRBD2; V gene: TRBV20-1; clone size: many; CDR3 protein: CSARVLAGAHSYNEQFF; CDR3 DNA: TGCAGTGCTAGAGTCCTAGCGGGGGCCCATTCCTACAATGAGCAGTTCTTC
J gene: TRBJ2-5; D gene: NA; V gene: TRBV7-2; clone size: NA; CDR3 protein: CASSFLSETQYF; CDR3 DNA: TGTGCCAGCAGCTTTTTGTCTGAGACCCAGTACTTC
J gene: TRBJ2-7; D gene: TRBD2; V gene: TRBV27; clone size: many; CDR3 protein: CASSWRESYEQYF; CDR3 DNA: TGTGCCAGCAGTTGGCGGGAGAGCTACGAGCAGTACTTC
J gene: TRBJ1-2; D gene: NA; V gene: TRBV9; clone size: many; CDR3 protein: CASSVGLYGYTF; CDR3 DNA: TGTGCCAGCAGCGTAGGCCTCTATGGCTACACCTTC
J gene: TRBJ2-1; D gene: TRBD2; V gene: TRBV7-7; clone size: NA; CDR3 protein: CASSLAGPWGAQFF; CDR3 DNA: TGTGCTAGCAGCTTAGCGGGGCCCTGGGGCGCGCAGTTCTTC
J gene: TRBJ2-7; D gene: TRBD1; V gene: TRBV13; clone size: NA; CDR3 protein: CASSFDRGQEEQYF; CDR3 DNA: TGTGCCAGCAGCTTCGACAGGGGCCAGGAAGAGCAGTACTTC
J gene: TRBJ1-5; D gene: NA; V gene: TRBV4-1; clone size: NA; CDR3 protein: CASSQDGQRGQPQHF; CDR3 DNA: TGCGCCAGCAGCCAAGACGGGCAACGAGGCCAGCCCCAGCATTTT
J gene: TRBJ2-4; D gene: TRBD1; V gene: TRBV20-1; clone size: few; CDR3 protein: CSAHDRVGIQYF; CDR3 DNA: TGCAGTGCACATGACAGGGTCGGCATTCAGTACTTC
J gene: TRBJ2-1; D gene: NA; V gene: TRBV6-1; clone size: few; CDR3 protein: CASRATSFGEQFF; CDR3 DNA: TGTGCCAGCAGGGCAACTAGCTTCGGTGAGCAGTTCTTC
J gene: TRBJ1-3; D gene: NA; V gene: TRBV27; clone size: NA; CDR3 protein: CASKTSGNTIYF; CDR3 DNA: TGTGCCAGCAAGACCTCTGGAAACACCATATATTTT
J gene: TRBJ2-7; D gene: TRBD1; V gene: TRBV7-2; clone size: many; CDR3 protein: CASSPTGQQSYEQYF; CDR3 DNA: TGTGCCAGCAGCCCTACGGGACAGCAATCCTACGAGCAGTACTTC
J gene: TRBJ2-1; D gene: NA; V gene: TRBV20-1; clone size: NA; CDR3 protein: CSARVSRGEQFF; CDR3 DNA: TGCAGTGCTAGAGTTAGTAGGGGTGAGCAGTTCTTC
J gene: TRBJ2-7; D gene: TRBD2; V gene: TRBV19; clone size: many; CDR3 protein: CASSRTSGTAYEQYF; CDR3 DNA: TGTGCCAGTAGCCGGACTAGCGGGACGGCCTACGAGCAGTACTTC
J gene: TRBJ1-2; D gene: NA; V gene: TRBV12-3/TRBV12-4; clone size: many; CDR3 protein: CASSSSGQGHGYTF; CDR3 DNA: TGTGCCAGCAGCTCCTCAGGCCAGGGTCATGGCTACACCTTC